This entry lists 26 T cell receptor beta chains sequenced from one sample in a study of tumor-infiltrating lymphocytes in glioblastoma multiforme. TCR beta libraries were built from RNA through three nested multiplex PCR rounds using modified ARM-PCR. TCRdb processed the multiplex PCR reads anew with MiXCR; each CDR3 protein has one entry. Of 9,000 to 10,000 distinct CDR3 sequences in the sample, 67% were seen once. Sequencing was carried out using brain tumor tissue. The source of these receptors is a male donor with glioblastoma.

J is TRBJ2-3 and V is TRBV3-1, with a weak D call TRBD2 (6 bases). Germline V gives CDR1 LGHDT, CDR2 YNNKEL (reference sequence). The CDR3 loop spans 15 amino acids. V lost 6 bases to trimming and J lost 2 bases, with 15 bases between them. CDR3 nucleotides: TGTGCCAGCAGGCCCGGAGGGACCTTCACAGATACGCAGTATTTT. Translating gives CASRPGGTFTDTQYF.

To note about this clonotype: A read error may produce the germline difference seen at one junction end. This chain connects TRBV20-1 to TRBJ2-7; D unclear. The CDR3 runs to 14 residues. The germline CDR1 and CDR2 sequences are DFQATT and SNEGSKA (reference sequence). CDR3 nucleotide sequence: TGCGGTGCTACTCCCGGTAGTATTTCCTACGAGCAGTACTTC. Protein product: CGATPGSISYEQYF.

Turning to this clonotype: Possible read error: a much larger clone is one base away. This is likely a read error, given that the CDR3 carries no conserved phenylalanine or tryptophan at its end. This chain connects TRBV7-3 to TRBJ2-2; no definite D call. The CDR3 contains 12 residues. Germline assignment: CDR1 SGHTA and CDR2 FQGTGA. V lost 5 bases, J lost 7 bases, and 8 bases lay in between. CDR3 DNA sequence: TGTGCCAGCAGCCTTATGAACGGGGAGCTGTTTCTT. Its protein product is CASSLMNGELFL.

The chain carries TRBV4-1 and TRBJ2-1; a weak D match, TRBD1 (5 bases). The V gene lost 3 bases and the J gene lost 15 bases, with 15 bases spanning the gap. Germline V gene data show CDR1 as MGHRA and CDR2 as YSYEKL. The CDR3 extends over 12 amino acids. CDR3 sequence (DNA): TGCGCCAGCAGCCATCCGACAGATAAGCTGTTCTTC. Translated, it gives CASSHPTDKLFF.

This clonotype came up many times. A much larger clone sits a single nucleotide away, making a read error possible. It is likely a read error, because the conserved phenylalanine at the end of the CDR3 is missing. The rearrangement uses TRBV10-3 and TRBJ2-2; a weak D match, TRBD2 (6 bases). CDR1 is ENHRY, CDR2 SYGVKD, per germline. CDR3 length equals 15 residues. Between the trimmed V and J ends, which lost 4 bases and 3 bases, there was a span of 12 bases. The CDR3 sequence is CAISAGTGYTGELFL. In nucleotides, the CDR3 is TGTGCCATCAGTGCCGGGACTGGCTACACCGGGGAGCTGTTTCTT.

Concerning this clonotype: One junction end does not reproduce the germline sequence, and a read error may be involved. The chain links TRBV11-3 to TRBJ2-1; D ambiguous. The germline V gene has CDR1 SGHNT and CDR2 YENEEA. This CDR3 has 12 residues. The CDR3 DNA reads as TGTGTCAGCAGCTTGGTTCCCGAAGAGCAGCTCTTC. It yields the protein CVSSLVPEEQLF.

The V and J genes are TRBV11-3 and TRBJ2-7; 8 bases are a match to TRBD2. This CDR3 comprises 15 residues. The germline V gene has CDR1 SGHNT and CDR2 YENEEA. J lost 7 bases, V lost 1 base, and 9 bases had no gene match. The CDR3 DNA reads TGTGCCAGCAGCTTAGCCGGGAGGGAATACAATGAGCAGTACTTC. It is translated as CASSLAGREYNEQYF.

A note on this clonotype: A read error may produce the germline difference seen at one junction end. The J gene is TRBJ1-1, the V gene TRBV29-1; unclear D gene. This CDR3 comprises 14 residues. Germline V gives CDR1 SQVTM, CDR2 ANQGSEA. This CDR3 is CSAEMGKRNTEAFF. The CDR3 DNA reads TGCAGCGCTGAAATGGGGAAGAGAAACACTGAAGCTTTCTTT.

In the case of this clonotype: Since a much larger clone is just one base distant, this may be a read error. V gene TRBV7-3 combines with J gene TRBJ2-2; D unclear. Germline values: CDR1 SGHTA, CDR2 FQGTGA. The CDR3 loop spans 12 amino acids. Trimming left V 5 bases short and J 9 bases short, with 10 bases between. CDR3: CASSLMNRELFF. The DNA for the CDR3 is TGTGCCAGCAGCCTTATGAACCGGGAGCTGTTTTTT. The entire variable domain, with the rest obtained from reference TRBV7-3 and TRBJ2-2, is as follows: GAGVSQTPSNKVTEKGKYVELRCDPISGHTALYWYRQSLGQGPEFLIYFQGTGAADDSGLPNDRFFAVRPEGSVSTLKIQRTERGDSAVYLCASSLMNRELFFGEGSRLTVL.

This clonotype is medium-sized in the sample. This rearrangement joins TRBV20-1 to TRBJ2-1; no definite D call. The germline gives CDR1 DFQATT, CDR2 SNEGSKA (reference sequence). The CDR3 runs to 9 residues. The V end lost 7 bases, the J end lost 7 bases, and 5 bases lay between the germline ends. The CDR3 sequence: CSVGNEQFF. CDR3 DNA: TGCAGTGTTGGTAATGAGCAGTTCTTC.

CDR3 coding DNA: TGTGCCAGCAGCTTAAGTTGCGGGGGAGTTGCCAGGGGTACAGATACGCAGTATTTT. Protein product: CASSLSCGGVARGTDTQYF. The genes are TRBV11-3 and TRBJ2-3, with D possibly matching TRBD2 (7 bases). The CDR3 sequence is 19 residues long. Germline V gene data show CDR1 as SGHNT and CDR2 as YENEEA. Trimming took off 2 bases at V and 3 bases at J, with 24 bases between the two ends.

The V call is TRBV11-2, the J call TRBJ2-7; D is possibly TRBD1 or TRBD2 (5 bases each). The ends were cut back, 8 bases at V and 3 bases at J, with 5 bases in the middle. Germline V gene sequence: CDR1 SGHAT, CDR2 FQNNGV. This CDR3 is built from 10 residues. CDR3 sequence (DNA): TGTGCCAGCGGGGGCTACGAGCAGTACTTC. Translating gives CASGGYEQYF.

The V gene is TRBV11-2, the J gene TRBJ2-2; 7 bases match TRBD2. V was clipped by 2 bases and J by 1 base; unmatched bases: 4. The CDR3 sequence is 16 residues long. Germline CDR1 SGHAT, CDR2 FQNNGV. This CDR3 is CASSLRLAENTGELFF. As DNA, the CDR3 is TGTGCCAGCAGCTTAAGGCTAGCGGAGAACACCGGGGAGCTGTTTTTT. The full variable domain, with the rest looked up from reference TRBV11-2 and TRBJ2-2, is EAGVAQSPRYKIIEKRQSVAFWCNPISGHATLYWYQQILGQGPKLLIQFQNNGVVDDSQLPKDRFSAERLKGVDSTLKIQPAKLEDSAVYLCASSLRLAENTGELFFGEGSRLTVL.

The J gene is TRBJ2-2, the V gene TRBV11-1; the D is unclear. Trimming stripped 3 bases from V and 3 bases from J, with 11 bases between. Germline CDR1 is SGHAT and CDR2 is FQDESV (reference sequence). The CDR3 contains 15 residues. In DNA, the CDR3 is TGTGCCAGCAGCTTGATGGCGACGGACACCGGGGAGCTGTTTTTT. Its protein is CASSLMATDTGELFF.

The chain carries TRBV4-2 and TRBJ1-4; the D gene is possibly TRBD1 (6 bases). This CDR3 region has 15 residues. V was clipped by 0 bases and J by 8 bases, with 13 bases between them. The germline V gene encodes CDR1 LGHNA and CDR2 YNFKEQ. In nucleotides, the CDR3 is TGTGCCAGCAGCCAAGATCGTAAGGGGGAAGAAAAACTGTTTTTT. Translating gives CASSQDRKGEEKLFF.

The V and J genes are TRBV20-1 and TRBJ2-3; 7 nucleotides align to TRBD2. The CDR3 has 20 residues. Trimming took 3 bases from V and 0 from J; bases not matched to a gene: 21. Germline V gives CDR1 DFQATT, CDR2 SNEGSKA (reference sequence). CDR3 nucleotides: TGCAGTGCTAGCCGCTCCGGACTAGTGGGAGGGCCGAGTAGCACAGATACGCAGTATTTT. Residues: CSASRSGLVGGPSSTDTQYF.

Details on this clonotype: One end of the junction varies from germline; a read error may be responsible. V gene TRBV5-1 combines with J gene TRBJ2-7; D gene ambiguous. The length of the CDR3 is 14 residues. The germline CDR1 and CDR2 sequences are SGHRS and YFSETQ. CDR3 DNA sequence: TGTGCCAGCAGCTTGGTGAAGCCAGTTTGCGAGCAGTACTTC. It is translated as CASSLVKPVCEQYF.

This sequence joins TRBV11-3 and TRBJ2-7; D might be TRBD2 (5 bases). This CDR3 is 15 amino acids long. Germline V gene sequence: CDR1 SGHNT, CDR2 YENEEA. V gave up 4 bases and J gave up 0 bases, with 13 bases separating them. The CDR3 reads CASSSHEGSSYEQYF. The CDR3 DNA reads as TGTGCCAGCAGCTCTCACGAGGGAAGCTCCTACGAGCAGTACTTC.

The V call is TRBV5-4, the J call TRBJ1-2; no definite D call. This CDR3 contains 13 residues. V was cut by 0 bases and J by 4 bases, with 7 bases left in between. CDR1 is SGHNT and CDR2 is YYREEE in the germline V gene (reference sequence). The DNA for the CDR3 is TGTGCCAGCAGCTTGGGGACGGCCTATGGCTACACCTTC. Translation gives CASSLGTAYGYTF.

Remarks on this clonotype: The junction and the germline gene differ at one end; a read error may be behind it. The rearrangement links TRBV30 to TRBJ1-1; D is unresolved. The CDR3 is 11 amino acids. The germline V gene has CDR1 GTSNPN and CDR2 SVGIG (reference sequence). CDR3 in amino acids: CVWSNFTEAFF. The CDR3 DNA reads as TGTGTCTGGAGTAACTTCACTGAAGCTTTCTTT. The full variable domain, in which reference TRBV30 and TRBJ1-1 provide the parts outside the CDR3, is SQTIHQWPATLVQPVGSPLSLECTVEGTSNPNLYWYRQAAGRGLQLLFYSVGIGQISSEVPQNLSASRPQDRQFILSSKKLLLSDSGFYLCVWSNFTEAFFGQGTRLTVV.

In this sample, this clonotype turned up a few times. The CDR3 bases are TGTGCCAGCGGCCCCACTAGCGGGAGGGTCGGTAAGCAGTTCTTC. Translated: CASGPTSGRVGKQFF. V is TRBV6-5 and J is TRBJ2-1, with 13 bases fitting TRBD2. The germline gives CDR1 MNHEY, CDR2 SVGAGI. CDR3 length equals 15 residues. V trimming: 8 bases; J trimming: 11 bases; junction bases outside the gene matches: 12.

As for this clonotype: A junction end diverges from the germline sequence, so it may reflect a read error. V is TRBV20-1 and J is TRBJ2-1; 13 bases are shared with TRBD2. The CDR3 runs to 16 residues. Looked up from germline, CDR1 is DFQATT and CDR2 is SNEGSKA (reference sequence). CDR3 nucleotides: TGTAGTGCTAGTCGAGCGGGACTAGCGGGAACGAATGAGCAGTTCTTC. The encoded protein is CSASRAGLAGTNEQFF.

This clonotype was detected a few times. The CDR3 reads CASSFPPPGNEQYF. CDR3 nucleotide sequence: TGTGCCAGCAGTTTCCCCCCCCCTGGTAACGAGCAGTACTTC. This sequence joins TRBV12-3 or TRBV12-4 and TRBJ2-7; D not resolved. V gave up 3 bases and J gave up 5 bases, with 14 bases separating them. This CDR3 has 14 residues.

V is TRBV6-2 or TRBV6-3 and J is TRBJ1-1, with a possible D match to TRBD1 (5 bases). The CDR3 has 13 amino acids. The germline V gene has CDR1 MNHEY and CDR2 SVGEGT. Trimming shortened V by 6 bases and J by 5 bases, and 13 bases separated the two germline ends. The CDR3 sequence is CASSRIRGTEAFF. The CDR3 DNA reads as TGTGCCAGCAGCCGTATTCGGGGGACTGAAGCTTTCTTT.

The J gene is TRBJ2-5, the V gene TRBV6-5; 7 nucleotides agree with TRBD1. V was pared by 6 bases and J by 4 bases, with 14 bases of the junction left unmatched. Per germline, CDR1 MNHEY and CDR2 SVGAGI. There are 16 residues in the CDR3. CDR3 DNA sequence: TGTGCCAGCAGATATGATGACAGGGCCGGTAGAGAGACCCAGTACTTC. It yields the protein CASRYDDRAGRETQYF.

About this clonotype itself: Mismatch with germline at one junction end may stem from a read error. V usage is TRBV6-1 and J usage is TRBJ2-2, with 13 bases lining up with TRBD2. Per germline, CDR1 MNHNS and CDR2 SASEGT. CDR3 length: 16 residues. CDR3 sequence: CASTGLAGAYTAELFF. The CDR3 DNA reads TGTGCCAGCACCGGACTAGCGGGAGCGTACACCGCGGAGCTGTTTTTT.